This entry features one T cell receptor beta chain sequence. The target of this receptor is not known. From the germline J gene comes the end of the CDR3, since the read stops 3 residues before it. Here V drops 3 bases and J drops 7 bases, and the junction holds 5 bases not matched to any gene. CDR1 and CDR2 are read off the germline V gene (reference sequence) as DFQATT and SNEGSKA. The CDR3, cysteine through phenylalanine, is 13 amino acids long. The 30 bases shown cover part of the CDR3, and their frame starts at base 1. The source of the sample is a study of T cells in women clearing cervical HPV infection (dated by TCRdb to 2016 to 2019). With regard to the full study: The cases were 20 to 25 women with histologically confirmed HPV16-related CIN3 or worse, and 2 of those women had invasive cancers. Quality controls consisted of five blinded duplicates per group, for a total of about 60 samples made up of some 50 participants and about ten replicates. Since only a few of the women had HLA typing available, the possibility that HLA type was acting as a confounder could not be ruled out. Blood from cases was collected at the visit at which the lesion was first identified, whereas blood from controls was collected once infection was no longer detected. In the parent cohort, approximately 9,900 women aged 18 or older were enrolled in Guanacaste, Costa Rica, during about 1993 to 1994 and then followed for approximately seven years. For cases, the median interval between lesion detection and blood sampling was about 140 days, with an interquartile range of about 85 to 210 days. The 20 to 25 controls were women who cleared a single incident HPV16 infection within 12 months without developing precancer or cancer. An exploratory proof-of-principle case-control study, nested within the Guanacaste HPV Natural History Study in Costa Rica, was conducted to compare TCR repertoires across cervical HPV16 outcomes. Cases were matched to controls by age within five years and by the year the sample was collected. Cases had a median age of around 34 years compared with 38 for controls, and baseline characteristics showed no significant differences between the groups. Overall study outcomes, separate from this receptor: The cross-sectional design could not show whether the associations came before the infection or were a result of it, and neither effector/memory subsets nor HPV-specific T cells were isolated. Significantly higher TCR repertoire richness was observed in CIN3+ cases than in controls across sequencing depths, whereas no difference in evenness was found. Random forest classifiers combining richness and V gene abundances distinguished cases from controls with an estimated AUC of more than 0.8. Because the number of T cells in each sample was unknown, differences in richness could reflect differing T-cell content rather than repertoire biology. TRBV6-7 relative abundance was lower in cases than in controls (approximately 0.11% versus 0.16%; Bonferroni P = 0.0008).

TCR beta CDR3 regions were amplified by multiplex PCR using the immunoSEQ assay from an average of about 1,200 ng genomic DNA per sample. To correct primer bias, the assay used a complete synthetic TCR repertoire to set an amplification baseline. The amplicons were sequenced on the Illumina platform. Per the original workflow: Sequences were error-corrected by clustering with frequency ratios and a modified nearest-neighbor algorithm, then analyzed in the immunoSEQ Analyzer with IMGT gene definitions. At each rarefaction depth, TCR richness and evenness were averaged across 20 rarefaction repeats, and any sample with fewer sequences than the depth was left out. Wilcoxon rank sum tests with FDR correction were used to compare relative abundances of V, D and J genes between the groups. An intraclass correlation of about 96% for TCR richness and an average of around 82% across 66 gene segments were obtained from the blinded duplicates. Imported from immuneACCESS, the table was reduced by TCRdb to in-frame sequences with V and J called. These copies leave out some clones; in studies compared against another copy, an unresolved V gene accounts for under half, and the cause of the remainder is not known. V, J and clone size are those of that table, while D and trimming were read from the DNA. This sample's table has entries for approximately 31,000 clones. Approximately 7.5% of the sample is held by the ten biggest clonotypes.

Every participant had a single incident cervical HPV16 infection, and prevalent HPV16 infections were excluded. Cervical HPV DNA was detected with MY09/MY11 PCR, and genotyping was done by dot-blot hybridization. Roughly 15 mL of heparinized blood was centrifuged, after which the buffy coat was aliquoted, frozen at -30 degrees C, and then stored at -80 degrees C. Genomic DNA was extracted from buffy coat specimens using QIAGEN kits. Sequenced input: blood buffy coat. The source is a woman between 18 and 70 years old with a cervical HPV16 infection that either progressed to CIN3+ or cleared (not recorded which). The sequence is built from TRBV20-1 and TRBJ2-2; 7 bases in the junction line up with TRBD2. Partial CDR3 DNA: TGCAGTGCTAGTGAACTAGCGTTCGGGGAG. Its amino acids are CSASELAFGE. The whole CDR3 sequence reads CSASELAFGELFF.